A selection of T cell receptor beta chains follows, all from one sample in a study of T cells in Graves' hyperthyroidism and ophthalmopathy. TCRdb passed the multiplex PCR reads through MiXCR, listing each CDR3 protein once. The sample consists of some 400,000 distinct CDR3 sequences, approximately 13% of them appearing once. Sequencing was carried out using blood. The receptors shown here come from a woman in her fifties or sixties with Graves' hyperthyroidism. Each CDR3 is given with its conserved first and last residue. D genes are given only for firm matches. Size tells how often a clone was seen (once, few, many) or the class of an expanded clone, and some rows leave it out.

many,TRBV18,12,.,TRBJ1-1,CASSPARDQAFF,TGTGCCAGCTCACCAGCTAGGGATCAAGCTTTCTTT
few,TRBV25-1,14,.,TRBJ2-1,CASSAPGSYNEQFF,TGTGCCAGCAGTGCGCCGGGGTCCTACAATGAGCAGTTCTTC
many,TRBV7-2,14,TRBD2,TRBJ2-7,CASSRTSGSYEQYF,TGTGCCAGCAGTCGGACTAGCGGTTCCTACGAGCAGTACTTC
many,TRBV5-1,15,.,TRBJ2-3,CASSSSAGTTPTQYF,TGCGCCAGCAGCTCATCCGCAGGGACCACCCCCACGCAGTATTTT
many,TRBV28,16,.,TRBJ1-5,CASSLGGTQGNQPQHF,TGTGCCAGCAGTTTAGGGGGAACTCAGGGCAATCAGCCCCAGCATTTT
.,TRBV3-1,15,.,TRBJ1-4,CASSPWRRQNEKLFF,TGTGCCAGCAGCCCATGGAGGCGCCAAAATGAAAAACTGTTTTTT
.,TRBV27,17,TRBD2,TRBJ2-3,CASSPSTSGRGTDTQYF,TGTGCCAGCAGTCCCTCAACTAGCGGGAGGGGCACAGATACGCAGTATTTT
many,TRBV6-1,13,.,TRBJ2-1,CASRKQGDNEQFF,TGTGCCAGCAGAAAACAGGGTGACAATGAGCAGTTCTTC
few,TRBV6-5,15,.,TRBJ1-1,CASSYSRASDAEAFF,TGTGCCAGCAGTTACTCCAGGGCATCTGACGCTGAAGCTTTCTTT
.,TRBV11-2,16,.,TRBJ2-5,CASSQGGRLYQETQYF,TGCGCCAGCAGCCAAGGGGGGAGACTGTACCAAGAGACCCAGTACTTC
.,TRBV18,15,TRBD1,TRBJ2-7,CASSHSGQGKYEQYF,TGTGCCAGCTCACACTCGGGACAGGGGAAGTACGAGCAGTACTTC
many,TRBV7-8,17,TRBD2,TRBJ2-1,CASSLRLAGGSYNEQFF,TGTGCCAGCAGCTTACGGCTAGCGGGAGGTAGCTACAATGAGCAGTTCTTC
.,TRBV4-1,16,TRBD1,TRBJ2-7,CASSQGGTGRYYEQYF,TGCGCCAGCAGCCAAGGGGGGACAGGAAGATACTACGAGCAGTACTTC
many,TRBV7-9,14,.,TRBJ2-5,CASTGFSEKETQYF,TGTGCCAGCACAGGGTTTAGCGAGAAAGAGACCCAGTACTTC
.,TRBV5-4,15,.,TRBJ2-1,CASSPTQGFYNEQFF,TGTGCCAGCAGCCCAACCCAGGGGTTCTACAATGAGCAGTTCTTC
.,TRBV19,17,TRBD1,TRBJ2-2,CASSTNPTGMGTGELFF,TGTGCCAGTAGCACCAACCCGACAGGGATGGGCACCGGGGAGCTGTTTTTT
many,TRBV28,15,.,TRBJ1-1,CASSLGGSVLGEAFF,TGTGCCAGCAGTTTAGGGGGGTCAGTGCTTGGTGAAGCTTTCTTT
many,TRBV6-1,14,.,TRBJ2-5,CASSEPHRRETQYF,TGTGCCAGCAGTGAGCCTCATCGTAGAGAGACCCAGTACTTC
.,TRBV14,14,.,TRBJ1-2,CASSQVGFNYGYTF,TGTGCCAGCAGCCAAGTTGGTTTCAACTATGGCTACACCTTC
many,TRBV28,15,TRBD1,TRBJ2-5,CASRLGQGRLETQYF,TGTGCCAGCCGTTTAGGACAGGGGAGATTAGAGACCCAGTACTTC
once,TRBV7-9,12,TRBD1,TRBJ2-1,CASSFPGQGIFF,TGTGCCAGCAGCTTTCCGGGACAGGGCATATTCTTC
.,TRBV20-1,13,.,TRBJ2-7,CSASDTGSYEQYF,TGCAGTGCAAGTGACACCGGCTCCTACGAGCAGTACTTC
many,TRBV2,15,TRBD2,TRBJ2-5,CASSATSGNQETQYF,TGTGCCAGCAGTGCAACTAGCGGGAATCAAGAGACCCAGTACTTC
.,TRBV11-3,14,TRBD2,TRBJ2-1,CASTRGTSTDEQFF,TGTGCCAGCACTCGCGGGACTAGCACGGATGAGCAGTTCTTC
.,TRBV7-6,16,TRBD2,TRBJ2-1,CASSLLVLAGSAEQFF,TGTGCCAGCAGCCTCCTAGTCCTAGCGGGTTCGGCTGAGCAGTTCTTC
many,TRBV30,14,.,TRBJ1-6,CAWSEGRTNSPLHF,TGTGCCTGGAGTGAGGGACGCACTAATTCACCCCTCCACTTT
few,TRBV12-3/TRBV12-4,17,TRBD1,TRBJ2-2,CVSSPTSGTGGSGELFF,TGTGTCAGCAGTCCCACCTCCGGGACAGGGGGCTCCGGGGAGCTGTTTTTT
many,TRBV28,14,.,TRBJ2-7,CASSLNLLGYEQYF,TGTGCCAGCAGTTTAAATTTGTTAGGATACGAGCAGTACTTC
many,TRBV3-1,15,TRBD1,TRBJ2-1,CASSFPGTGTNEQFF,TGTGCCAGCAGCTTTCCCGGGACAGGGACCAATGAGCAGTTCTTC
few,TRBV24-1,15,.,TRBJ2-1,CATSDFETAYNEQFF,TGTGCCACCAGTGATTTTGAGACGGCTTACAATGAGCAGTTCTTC
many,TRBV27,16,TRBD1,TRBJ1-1,CASSSGQGAFFAEAFF,TGTGCCAGCAGTTCGGGACAGGGGGCTTTTTTCGCTGAAGCTTTCTTT
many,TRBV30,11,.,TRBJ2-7,CAYRSAYEQYF,TGTGCCTATCGTTCAGCCTACGAGCAGTACTTC
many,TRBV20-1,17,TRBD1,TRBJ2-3,CSARDVTGGTSTDTQYF,TGCAGTGCTAGAGATGTGACAGGGGGTACTAGCACAGATACGCAGTATTTT
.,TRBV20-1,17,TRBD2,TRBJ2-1,CSARVTTSGLSYNEQFF,TGCAGTGCTAGAGTAACAACTAGCGGGCTGTCCTACAATGAGCAGTTCTTC
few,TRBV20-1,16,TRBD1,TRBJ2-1,CSARTTGGLRHNEQFF,TGCAGTGCTAGAACCACAGGGGGCCTTCGCCACAATGAGCAGTTCTTC
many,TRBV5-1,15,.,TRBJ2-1,CASSLGGSRYNEQFF,TGCGCCAGCAGCTTGGGGGGGAGCAGATACAATGAGCAGTTCTTC
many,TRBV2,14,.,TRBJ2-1,CASRYSDVYNEQFF,TGTGCCAGCAGGTATTCAGATGTTTATAATGAGCAGTTCTTC
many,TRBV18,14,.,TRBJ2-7,CASSPGTDAYEQYF,TGTGCCAGTTCTCCCGGGACGGATGCCTACGAGCAGTACTTC
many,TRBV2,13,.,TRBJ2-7,CASRGPLRYEQYF,TGTGCCAGCAGGGGGCCGTTGCGCTACGAGCAGTACTTC
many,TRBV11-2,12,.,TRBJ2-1,CASSFTTLNLFF,TGTGCCAGCAGCTTCACGACGCTAAACCTGTTCTTC
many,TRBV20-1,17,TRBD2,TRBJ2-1,CSATPGLAGSFYNEQFF,TGCAGTGCAACCCCGGGACTAGCGGGGTCCTTCTACAATGAGCAGTTCTTC
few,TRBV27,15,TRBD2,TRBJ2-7,CASSPSGSPSYEQYF,TGTGCCAGCAGCCCTAGCGGGAGCCCCTCCTACGAGCAGTACTTC
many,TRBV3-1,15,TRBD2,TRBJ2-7,CASSLRGTTRYEQYF,TGTGCCAGCAGCCTTAGAGGGACTACTCGCTACGAGCAGTACTTC
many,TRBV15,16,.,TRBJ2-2,CATSRVGSPNTGELFF,TGTGCCACCAGCAGAGTCGGGAGCCCGAACACCGGGGAGCTGTTTTTT
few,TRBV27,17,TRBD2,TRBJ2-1,CASSAQTSGGPYNEQFF,TGTGCCAGCAGTGCCCAGACTAGCGGGGGGCCCTACAATGAGCAGTTCTTC
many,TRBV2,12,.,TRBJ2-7,CASRWGLDEQYF,TGTGCCAGCAGGTGGGGTCTGGACGAGCAGTACTTC
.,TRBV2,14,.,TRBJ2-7,CASSEAILGYEQYF,TGTGCCAGCAGTGAAGCTATCCTGGGCTACGAGCAGTACTTC
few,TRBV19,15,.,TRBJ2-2,CASSTARGYSGELFF,TGTGCCAGTAGTACCGCCAGGGGATATTCCGGGGAGCTGTTTTTT
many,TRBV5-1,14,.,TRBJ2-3,CASSFEGNTDTQYF,TGCGCCAGCAGCTTCGAGGGGAACACAGATACGCAGTATTTT
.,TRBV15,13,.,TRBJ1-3,CATSRDPGDTIYF,TGTGCCACCAGCAGAGATCCGGGGGACACCATATATTTT
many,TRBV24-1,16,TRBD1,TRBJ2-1,CATSANLGTGEGEQFF,TGTGCCACCAGTGCTAATTTGGGGACAGGGGAGGGTGAGCAGTTCTTC
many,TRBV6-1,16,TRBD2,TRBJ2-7,CASSELLAGSTYEQYF,TGTGCCAGCAGTGAACTACTAGCGGGATCGACCTACGAGCAGTACTTC
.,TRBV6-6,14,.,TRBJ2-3,CAISYSATRGTQYF,TGTGCCATCAGTTACTCCGCGACTCGGGGCACGCAGTATTTT
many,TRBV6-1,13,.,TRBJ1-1,CASRAGFNTEAFF,TGTGCCAGCAGAGCAGGGTTTAACACTGAAGCTTTCTTT
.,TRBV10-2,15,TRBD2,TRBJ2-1,CASNDGGGRLNEQFF,TGCGCCAGCAACGATGGGGGCGGGAGGTTGAATGAGCAGTTCTTT
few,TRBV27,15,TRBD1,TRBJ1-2,CASSPGGVPGASRAF,TGTGCCAGCAGTCCAGGGGGGGTACCGGGAGCCTCCCGGGCCTTC
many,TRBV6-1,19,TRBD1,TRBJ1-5,CATVKGTGGTLRSNQPQHF,TGTGCCACCGTAAAAGGGACAGGCGGCACGCTGAGGAGCAATCAGCCCCAGCATTTT